This T cell receptor (beta chain) was found in a study of cytomegalovirus exposure and HLA in healthy donors. In the PCR, 60 Vbeta and 13 Jbeta primers were used. Clones were sequenced by immunoSEQ multiplex PCR, and TCRdb holds only the in-frame ones, with some missing. The table has roughly 150,000 clones, around 84% seen once. Regarding the study as a whole: On later analysis, the bulk of CMV-associated TCR beta chains appeared to be HLA-restricted. In a later analysis, 17,000 or so TCR beta sequences were associated with HLA alleles at 0.05 false discovery rate.

Germline values: CDR1 MDHEN, CDR2 SYDVKM. This CDR3 spans 12 amino acids. The germline V and J ends were trimmed by 5 bases and 3 bases, with 7 bases remaining between them. Concerning this clone itself: Its antigen is unknown.

The V and J genes are TRBV28 and TRBJ1-2, with D unclear. This receptor was taken from a male donor in good health and CMV-seropositive. Sequenced input: PBMCs. This CDR3 is CASSPADYGYTF. For the CDR3, the DNA is TGTGCCAGCAGTCCCGCAGACTATGGCTACACCTTC.